This T cell receptor beta chain was recovered during a study of CD8 T cells in ankylosing spondylitis. Findings of the study overall: Previously reported in reactive arthritis synovial fluid and blood were some of the motif variants.

Each TCR beta library was made by quantitative 5'-RACE that incorporated molecular barcodes. One entry per CDR3 protein results from TCRdb running MiXCR on the 5' RACE reads. Altogether about 360,000 distinct CDR3 sequences are present, roughly 20% being singletons, with the ten largest covering around 14%. As to this clonotype: Its antigen is not identified.

Germline assignment: CDR1 SGHRS and CDR2 YFSETQ. This CDR3 spans 13 amino acids. With 4 bases removed from V and 12 bases from J, the gap between germline ends came to 17 bases. The receptor's source is a male donor with ankylosing spondylitis or in good health (not recorded which). The J gene is TRBJ2-1, the V gene TRBV5-1, with D unclear. The source material was blood, either unsorted or a sorted T cell fraction (not recorded which). The CDR3 DNA reads TGCGCCAGCAGCCGAACGGACCCCCTAGGGCAGTTCTTC. This codes for CASSRTDPLGQFF.